This T cell receptor beta chain was captured in a study of CD8 T cells in ankylosing spondylitis. Notes on the study in general: There was reportedly significant enrichment of clones that were disease-linked in matched ankylosing spondylitis synovial fluid. What seemed typical of ankylosing spondylitis blood was a TCR beta motif built from several highly homologous variants.

Quantitative 5'-RACE with molecular barcodes produced the TCR beta libraries. From the 5' RACE reads, TCRdb called clonotypes with MiXCR, one entry per CDR3 protein. The sample holds about 240,000 distinct CDR3 sequences, 8% to 11% seen once. A few counts support this clonotype. Its target is unknown. CDR3 length equals 15 residues. V shed 3 bases and J 3 bases; nucleotides not matched to a gene: 6. The V gene's germline CDR1 is LGHNA and CDR2 YNFKEQ. The TCR sequence derives from a male donor with ankylosing spondylitis or in good health (not recorded which). The rearrangement uses TRBV4-2 and TRBJ1-1, with TRBD1 matching 8 bases. What was sequenced was blood, either unsorted or a sorted T cell fraction (not recorded which). The CDR3: CASSQMGQEYTEAFF. The DNA of the CDR3 is TGTGCCAGCAGCCAGATGGGACAGGAGTACACTGAAGCTTTCTTT.